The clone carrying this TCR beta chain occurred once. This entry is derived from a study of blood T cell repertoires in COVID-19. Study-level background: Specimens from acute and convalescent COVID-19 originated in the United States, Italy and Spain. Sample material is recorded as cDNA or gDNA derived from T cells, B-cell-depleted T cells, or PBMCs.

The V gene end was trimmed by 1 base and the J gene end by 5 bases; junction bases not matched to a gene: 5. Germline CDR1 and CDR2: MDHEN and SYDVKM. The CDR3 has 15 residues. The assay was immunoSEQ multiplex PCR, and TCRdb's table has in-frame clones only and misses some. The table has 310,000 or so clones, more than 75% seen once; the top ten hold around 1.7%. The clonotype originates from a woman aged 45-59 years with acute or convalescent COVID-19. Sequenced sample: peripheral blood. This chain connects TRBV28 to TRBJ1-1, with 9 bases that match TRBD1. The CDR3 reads CASSLYGQGLTEAFF. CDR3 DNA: TGTGCCAGCAGTTTATATGGACAGGGGTTGACTGAAGCTTTCTTT.